This TCR beta chain was identified during a study of a mutant IDH1 vaccine in newly diagnosed glioma. Overall study: Administration of eight vaccinations to patients took place in weeks 1, 3, 5, 7, 11, 15, 19, 23. Patients were started on vaccination 4-6 weeks after radiotherapy alone, or with temozolomide cycles.

Noted time point: week 5, during vaccination. A 20-mer mutant IDH1 peptide at 300 ug was injected subcutaneously with topical imiquimod. The astrocytomas were IDH1-mutant, ATRX-negative, and WHO grade 3 or 4. The CDR3 consists of 14 residues. Trimming cost V 6 bases and J 4 bases, with 13 bases left between them. Germline V gene lookup returns CDR1 MNHEY and CDR2 SMNVEV (reference sequence). Concerning this clone: Its antigen is as yet unknown.

Only in-frame clones appear in the TCRdb table, and some are missing; sequencing was by immunoSEQ multiplex PCR. The data show tens of thousands of clones, roughly 80% seen once. The chain joins TRBV27 to TRBJ1-5; D not resolved. The TCR sequence derives from a man in his forties with glioma. Some clones in this sample may be carry-over from other donors' samples. Sample: PBMCs, taken from a glioma patient whose treatment included an IDH1 peptide vaccine. The CDR3 bases are TGTGCCAGCAGCCCCGGACGGTGGAATCAGCCCCAGCATTTT. The encoded protein is CASSPGRWNQPQHF.